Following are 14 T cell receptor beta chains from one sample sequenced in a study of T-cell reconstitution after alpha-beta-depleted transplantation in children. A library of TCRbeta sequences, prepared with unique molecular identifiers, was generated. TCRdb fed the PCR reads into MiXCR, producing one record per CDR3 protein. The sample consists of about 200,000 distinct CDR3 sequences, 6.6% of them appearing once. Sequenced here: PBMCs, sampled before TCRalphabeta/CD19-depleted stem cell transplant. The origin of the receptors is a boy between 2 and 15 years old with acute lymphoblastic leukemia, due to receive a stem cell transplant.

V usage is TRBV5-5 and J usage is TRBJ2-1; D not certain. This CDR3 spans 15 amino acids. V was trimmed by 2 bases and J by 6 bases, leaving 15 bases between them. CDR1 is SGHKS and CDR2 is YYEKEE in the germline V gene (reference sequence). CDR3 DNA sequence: TGTGCCAGCAGCTTTCCATCTAGAAACCTCAATGAGCAGTTCTTC. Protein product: CASSFPSRNLNEQFF.

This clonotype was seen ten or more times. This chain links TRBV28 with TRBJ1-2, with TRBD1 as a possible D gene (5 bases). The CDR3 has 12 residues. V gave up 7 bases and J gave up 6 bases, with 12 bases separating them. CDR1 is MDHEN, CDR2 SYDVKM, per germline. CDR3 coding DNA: TGTGCCAGCAAACCAGGGCAAGATGGCTACACCTTC. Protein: CASKPGQDGYTF.

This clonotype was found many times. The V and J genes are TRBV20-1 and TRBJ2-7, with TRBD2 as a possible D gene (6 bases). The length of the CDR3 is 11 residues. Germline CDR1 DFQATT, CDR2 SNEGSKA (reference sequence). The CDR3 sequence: CEDPRECEQYF. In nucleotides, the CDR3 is TGCGAGGACCCACGGGAGTGCGAGCAGTACTTC.

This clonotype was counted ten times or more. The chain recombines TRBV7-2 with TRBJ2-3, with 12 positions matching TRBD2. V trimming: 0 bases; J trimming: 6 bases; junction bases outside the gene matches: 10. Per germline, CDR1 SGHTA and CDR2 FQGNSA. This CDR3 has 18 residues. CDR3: CASSLARTSGAEMDTQYF. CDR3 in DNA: TGTGCCAGCAGCTTAGCCCGGACTAGCGGGGCCGAAATGGATACGCAGTATTTT.

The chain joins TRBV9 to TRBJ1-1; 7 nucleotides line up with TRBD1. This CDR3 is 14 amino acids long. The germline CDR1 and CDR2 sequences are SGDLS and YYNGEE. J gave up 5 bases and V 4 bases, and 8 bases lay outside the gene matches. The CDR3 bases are TGTGCCAGCAGCCCCACAGGGGCGTTGACTGAAGCTTTCTTT. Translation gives CASSPTGALTEAFF.

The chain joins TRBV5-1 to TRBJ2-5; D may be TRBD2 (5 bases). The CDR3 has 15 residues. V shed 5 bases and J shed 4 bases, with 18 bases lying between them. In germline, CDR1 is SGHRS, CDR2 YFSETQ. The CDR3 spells CASRDVNGERETQYF. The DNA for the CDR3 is TGCGCCAGCAGGGACGTTAACGGGGAGCGAGAGACCCAGTACTTC.

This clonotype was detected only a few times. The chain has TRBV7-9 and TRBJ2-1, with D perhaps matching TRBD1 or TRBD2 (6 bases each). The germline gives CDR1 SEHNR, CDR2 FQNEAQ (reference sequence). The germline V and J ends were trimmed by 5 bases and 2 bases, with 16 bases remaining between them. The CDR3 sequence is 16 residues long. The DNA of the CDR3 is TGTGCCAGCAGCGCCCCGGGGGCCTCCGCCTACAATGAGCAGTTCTTC. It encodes CASSAPGASAYNEQFF. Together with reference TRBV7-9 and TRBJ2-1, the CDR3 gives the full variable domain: DTGVSQNPRHKITKRGQNVTFRCDPISEHNRLYWYRQTLGQGPEFLTYFQNEAQLEKSRLLSDRFSAERPKGSFSTLEIQRTEQGDSAMYLCASSAPGASAYNEQFFGPGTRLTVL.

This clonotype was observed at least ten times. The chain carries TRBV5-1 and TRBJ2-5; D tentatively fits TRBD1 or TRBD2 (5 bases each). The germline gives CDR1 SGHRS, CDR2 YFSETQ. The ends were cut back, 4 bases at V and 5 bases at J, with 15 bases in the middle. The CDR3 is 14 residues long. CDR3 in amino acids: CASSRTIGTETQYF. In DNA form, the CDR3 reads TGCGCCAGCAGCCGTACTATAGGGACGGAGACCCAGTACTTC.

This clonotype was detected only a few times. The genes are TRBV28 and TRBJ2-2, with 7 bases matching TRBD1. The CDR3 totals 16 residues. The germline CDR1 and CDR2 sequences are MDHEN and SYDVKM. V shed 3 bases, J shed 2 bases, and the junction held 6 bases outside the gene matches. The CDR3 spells CASSFPTGANTGELFF. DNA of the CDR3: TGTGCCAGCAGTTTCCCAACAGGGGCTAACACCGGGGAGCTGTTTTTT.

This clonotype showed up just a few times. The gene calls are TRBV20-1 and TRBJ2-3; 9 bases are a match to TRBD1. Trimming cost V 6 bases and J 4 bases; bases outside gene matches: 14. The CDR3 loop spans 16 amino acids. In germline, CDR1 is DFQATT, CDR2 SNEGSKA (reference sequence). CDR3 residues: CSAMGGGQGDPDTQYF. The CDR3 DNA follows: TGCAGTGCCATGGGAGGGGGACAGGGTGATCCAGATACGCAGTATTTT.

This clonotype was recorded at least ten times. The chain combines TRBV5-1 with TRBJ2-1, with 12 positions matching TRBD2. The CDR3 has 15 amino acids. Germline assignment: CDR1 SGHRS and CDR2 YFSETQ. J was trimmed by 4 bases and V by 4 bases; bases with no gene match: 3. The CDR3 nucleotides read TGCGCCAGCAGCCGCGGGACTAGCGGGTACAATGAGCAGTTCTTC. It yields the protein CASSRGTSGYNEQFF. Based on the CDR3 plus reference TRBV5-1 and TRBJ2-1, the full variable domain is KAGVTQTPRYLIKTRGQQVTLSCSPISGHRSVSWYQQTPGQGLQFLFEYFSETQRNKGNFPGRFSGRQFSNSRSEMNVSTLELGDSALYLCASSRGTSGYNEQFFGPGTRLTVL.

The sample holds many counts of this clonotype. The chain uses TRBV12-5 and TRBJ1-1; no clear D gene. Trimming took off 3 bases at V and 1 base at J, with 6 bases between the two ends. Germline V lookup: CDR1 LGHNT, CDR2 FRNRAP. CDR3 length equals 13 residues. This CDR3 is CASGFSANTEAFF. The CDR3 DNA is TGTGCTAGTGGTTTCTCAGCGAACACTGAAGCTTTCTTT. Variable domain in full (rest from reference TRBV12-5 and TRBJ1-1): DARVTQTPRHKVTEMGQEVTMRCQPILGHNTVFWYRQTMMQGLELLAYFRNRAPLDDSGMPKDRFSAEMPDATLATLKIQPSEPRDSAVYFCASGFSANTEAFFGQGTRLTVV.

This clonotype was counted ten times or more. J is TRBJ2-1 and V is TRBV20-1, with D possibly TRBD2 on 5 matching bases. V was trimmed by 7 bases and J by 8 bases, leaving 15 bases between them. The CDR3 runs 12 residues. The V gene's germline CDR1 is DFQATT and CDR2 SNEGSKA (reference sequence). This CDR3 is CSGVYLAHEQFF. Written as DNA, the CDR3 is TGCAGTGGCGTGTACCTAGCACATGAGCAGTTCTTC.

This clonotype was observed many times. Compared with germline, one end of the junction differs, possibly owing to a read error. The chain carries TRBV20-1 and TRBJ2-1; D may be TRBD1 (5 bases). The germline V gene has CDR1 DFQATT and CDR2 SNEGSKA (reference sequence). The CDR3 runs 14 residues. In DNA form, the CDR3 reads TGCAGTGCTAGTAGGGGTAGGTCCTTCAATGAGCAGTTCTTC. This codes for CSASRGRSFNEQFF.